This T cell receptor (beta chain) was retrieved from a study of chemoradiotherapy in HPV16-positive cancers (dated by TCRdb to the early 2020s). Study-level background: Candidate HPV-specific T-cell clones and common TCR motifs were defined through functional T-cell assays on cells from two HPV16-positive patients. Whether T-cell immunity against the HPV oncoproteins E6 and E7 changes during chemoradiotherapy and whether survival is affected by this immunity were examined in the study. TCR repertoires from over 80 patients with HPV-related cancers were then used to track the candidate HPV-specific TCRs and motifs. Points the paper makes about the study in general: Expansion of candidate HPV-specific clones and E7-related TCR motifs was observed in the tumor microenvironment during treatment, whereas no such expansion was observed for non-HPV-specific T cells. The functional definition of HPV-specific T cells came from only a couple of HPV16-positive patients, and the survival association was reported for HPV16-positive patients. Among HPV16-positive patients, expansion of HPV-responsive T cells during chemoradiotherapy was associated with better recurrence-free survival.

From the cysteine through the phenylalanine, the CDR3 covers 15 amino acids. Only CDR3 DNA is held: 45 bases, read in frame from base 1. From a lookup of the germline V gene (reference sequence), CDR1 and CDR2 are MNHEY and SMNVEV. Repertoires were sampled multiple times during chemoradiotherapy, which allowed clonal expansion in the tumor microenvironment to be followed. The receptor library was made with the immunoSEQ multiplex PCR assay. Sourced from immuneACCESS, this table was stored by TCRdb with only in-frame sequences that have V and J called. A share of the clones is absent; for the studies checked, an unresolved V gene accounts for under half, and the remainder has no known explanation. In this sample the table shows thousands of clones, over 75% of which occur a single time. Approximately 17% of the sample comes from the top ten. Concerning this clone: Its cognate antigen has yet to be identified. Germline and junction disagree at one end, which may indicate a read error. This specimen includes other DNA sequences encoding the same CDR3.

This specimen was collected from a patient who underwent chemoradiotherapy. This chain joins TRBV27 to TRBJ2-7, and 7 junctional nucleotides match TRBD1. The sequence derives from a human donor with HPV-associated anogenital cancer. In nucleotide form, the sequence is TGCGCCAGCAGTCCCACAGGGGAAGCCTCCTACGAGCAGTACTTC. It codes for CASSPTGEASYEQYF.